A single sample is the source of the 6 T cell receptor beta chains below, sequenced in a study of blood T cell repertoires in COVID-19 (dated by TCRdb to 2019 to 2021). Library creation used the immunoSEQ multiplex PCR assay. Not all clones reach the TCRdb copy of this immuneACCESS table, which keeps in-frame sequences only. Checked studies attribute under half of the gap to unresolved V genes and leave the rest unexplained. This sample comprises 200,000 to 250,000 clones, 85% to 90% of them detected only once. Approximately 2.5% of the sample belongs to the ten largest clones. The sequenced material came from peripheral blood. These receptors originate from a man aged 25 to 45 with COVID-19, enrolled during active disease.

This chain uses TRBV19 with TRBJ2-1; 15 bases align to TRBD2. Germline lookup yields CDR1 LNHDA and CDR2 SQIVND (reference sequence). Unmatched junction bases numbered 13, after V lost 8 bases and J lost 8 bases. This CDR3 is 17 amino acids long. The CDR3 nucleotides read TGTGCCAGTGATGGCTCCGGGACTAGCGGGAGGCCGGATGAGCAGTTCTTC. Amino acids: CASDGSGTSGRPDEQFF.

The CDR3 reads CASSSTNGTGFYEQYF. The CDR3 DNA is TGTGCCAGCAGCTCAACCAACGGGACAGGTTTCTACGAGCAGTACTTC. V is TRBV7-9 and J is TRBJ2-7; TRBD1 matches at 8 bases. CDR3 size: 16 residues. CDR1 and CDR2 (germline): SEHNR, FQNEAQ (reference sequence). V gave up 4 bases and J gave up 3 bases; unmatched junction bases: 11.

The CDR3 sequence is CASSLTTGDYGYTF. The CDR3 bases are TGTGCCAGCAGCTTGACGACAGGGGACTATGGCTACACCTTC. This chain connects TRBV7-2 to TRBJ1-2, with 8 positions matching TRBD1. With V trimmed by 3 bases and J by 3 bases, 3 bases remained unmatched. The germline CDR1 and CDR2 sequences are SGHTA and FQGNSA. The CDR3 runs 14 residues. The full variable domain, with the rest looked up from reference TRBV7-2 and TRBJ1-2, is GAGVSQSPSNKVTEKGKDVELRCDPISGHTALYWYRQSLGQGLEFLIYFQGNSAPDKSGLPSDRFSAERTGGSVSTLTIQRTQQEDSAVYLCASSLTTGDYGYTFGSGTRLTVV.

The chain employs TRBV7-3 and TRBJ1-2; the D gene is possibly TRBD1 (6 bases). This CDR3 has 13 amino acids. The V and J ends lost 9 bases and 0 bases respectively, with 11 bases between them. From germline, CDR1 is SGHTA and CDR2 FQGTGA. This CDR3 reads CASRQDANYGYTF. DNA for the CDR3: TGTGCCAGTAGACAGGATGCTAACTATGGCTACACCTTC.

A few counts support this clone. The chain combines TRBV6-4 with TRBJ1-2; possibly TRBD1 for D (6 bases). In germline, CDR1 is MRHNA, CDR2 SNTAGT. CDR3 length: 15 residues. Trimming took 2 bases from V and 4 from J, leaving 14 bases between them. CDR3: CASSDGQGHSYGYTF. CDR3 nucleotide sequence: TGTGCCAGCAGTGACGGCCAGGGGCACTCCTATGGCTACACCTTC.

The V gene is TRBV19, the J gene TRBJ2-7; 10 nucleotides match TRBD1. Looked up from germline, CDR1 is LNHDA and CDR2 is SQIVND (reference sequence). V lost 5 bases to trimming and J lost 0 bases; unmatched junction nucleotides: 13. The CDR3 totals 18 residues. The DNA of the CDR3 is TGTGCCAGTAGTTTCCCGGGACAGGGGCCCAGACACTCCTACGAGCAGTACTTC. It codes for CASSFPGQGPRHSYEQYF.